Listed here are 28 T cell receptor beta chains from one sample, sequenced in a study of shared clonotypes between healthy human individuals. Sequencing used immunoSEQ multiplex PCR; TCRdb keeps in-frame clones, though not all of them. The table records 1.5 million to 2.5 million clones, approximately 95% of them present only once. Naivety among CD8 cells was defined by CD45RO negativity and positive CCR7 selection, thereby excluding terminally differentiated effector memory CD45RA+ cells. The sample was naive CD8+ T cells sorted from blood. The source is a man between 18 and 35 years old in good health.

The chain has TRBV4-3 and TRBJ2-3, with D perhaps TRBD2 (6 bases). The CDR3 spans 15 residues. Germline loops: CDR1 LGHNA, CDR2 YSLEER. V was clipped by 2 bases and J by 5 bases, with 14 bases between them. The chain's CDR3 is CASSQSLALIDTQYF. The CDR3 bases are TGCGCCAGCAGCCAAAGTCTAGCGCTTATAGATACGCAGTATTTT.

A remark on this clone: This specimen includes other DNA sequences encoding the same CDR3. CDR3 nucleotide sequence: TGTGCCAGCAGCTTAGGGTCAGGTGAAGCTTTCTTT. Amino acid sequence: CASSLGSGEAFF. J is TRBJ1-1 and V is TRBV7-9, with D uncertain. This CDR3 is built from 12 residues. With 1 base removed from V and 7 bases from J, the gap between germline ends came to 7 bases. CDR1 is SEHNR and CDR2 is FQNEAQ in the germline V gene (reference sequence).

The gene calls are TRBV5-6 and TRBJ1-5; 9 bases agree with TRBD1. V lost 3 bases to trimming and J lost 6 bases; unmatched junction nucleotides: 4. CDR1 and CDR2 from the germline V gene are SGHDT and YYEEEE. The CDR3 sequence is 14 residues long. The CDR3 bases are TGTGCCAGCAGCTCGGGACAGGGACTTCAGCCCCAGCATTTT. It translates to CASSSGQGLQPQHF. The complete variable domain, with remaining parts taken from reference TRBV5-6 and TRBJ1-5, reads DAGVTQSPTHLIKTRGQQVTLRCSPKSGHDTVSWYQQALGQGPQFIFQYYEEEERQRGNFPDRFSGHQFPNYSSELNVNALLLGDSALYLCASSSGQGLQPQHFGDGTRLSIL.

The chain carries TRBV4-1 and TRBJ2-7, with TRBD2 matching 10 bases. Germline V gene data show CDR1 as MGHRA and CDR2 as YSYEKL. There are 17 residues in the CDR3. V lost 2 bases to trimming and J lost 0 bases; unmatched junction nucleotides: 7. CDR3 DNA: TGCGCCAGCAGCCAATTCGGACTAGCGGCCAGCTCCTACGAGCAGTACTTC. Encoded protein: CASSQFGLAASSYEQYF.

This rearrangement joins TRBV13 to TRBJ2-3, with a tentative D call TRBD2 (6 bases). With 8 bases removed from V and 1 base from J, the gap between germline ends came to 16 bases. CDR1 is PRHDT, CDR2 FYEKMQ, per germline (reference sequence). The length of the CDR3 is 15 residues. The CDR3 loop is CASGGTLPGTDTQYF. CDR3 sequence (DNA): TGTGCCAGCGGGGGGACCCTACCGGGCACAGATACGCAGTATTTT.

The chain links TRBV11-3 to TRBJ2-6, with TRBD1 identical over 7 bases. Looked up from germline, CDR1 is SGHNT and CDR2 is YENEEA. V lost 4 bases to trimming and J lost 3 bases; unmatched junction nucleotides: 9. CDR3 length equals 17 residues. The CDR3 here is CASSSGPRGLGANVLTF. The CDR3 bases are TGTGCCAGCAGCTCGGGACCGAGGGGGCTTGGGGCCAACGTCCTGACTTTC.

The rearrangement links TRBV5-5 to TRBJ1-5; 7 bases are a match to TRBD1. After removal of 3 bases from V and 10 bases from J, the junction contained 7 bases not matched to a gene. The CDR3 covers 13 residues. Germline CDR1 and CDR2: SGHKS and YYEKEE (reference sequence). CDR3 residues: CASSWTGSGPQHF. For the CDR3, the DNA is TGTGCCAGCAGCTGGACAGGTTCGGGTCCCCAGCATTTT.

Written as DNA, the CDR3 is TGTGCCAGCATGAGGGGGGCCTACAATCAGCCCCAGCATTTT. The encoded protein is CASMRGAYNQPQHF. This rearrangement joins TRBV28 to TRBJ1-5; possibly TRBD1 for D (6 bases). The CDR3 has 14 amino acids. Germline loops: CDR1 MDHEN, CDR2 SYDVKM. V was cut by 7 bases and J by 3 bases, with 13 bases left in between.

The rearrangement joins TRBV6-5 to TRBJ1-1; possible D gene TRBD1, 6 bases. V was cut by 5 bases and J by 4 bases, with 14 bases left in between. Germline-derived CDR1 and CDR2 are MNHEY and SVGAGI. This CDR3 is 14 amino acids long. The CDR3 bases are TGTGCCAGCAGTGGCGAGGGGGGGGGCACTGAAGCTTTCTTT. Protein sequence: CASSGEGGGTEAFF.

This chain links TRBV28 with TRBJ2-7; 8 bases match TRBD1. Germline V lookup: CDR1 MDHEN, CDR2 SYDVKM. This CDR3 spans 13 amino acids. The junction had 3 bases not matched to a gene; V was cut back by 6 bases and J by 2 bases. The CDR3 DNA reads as TGTGCCAGCAGACCAGGGGGCACCTACGAGCAGTACTTC. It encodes CASRPGGTYEQYF.

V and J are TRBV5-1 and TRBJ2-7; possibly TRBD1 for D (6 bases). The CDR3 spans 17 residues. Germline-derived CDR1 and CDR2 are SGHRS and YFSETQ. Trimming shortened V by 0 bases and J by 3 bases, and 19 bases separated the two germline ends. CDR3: CASSLAPVYQGSYEQYF. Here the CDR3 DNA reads TGCGCCAGCAGCTTGGCCCCCGTCTACCAGGGGAGCTACGAGCAGTACTTC. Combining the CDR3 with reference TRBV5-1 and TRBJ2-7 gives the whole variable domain KAGVTQTPRYLIKTRGQQVTLSCSPISGHRSVSWYQQTPGQGLQFLFEYFSETQRNKGNFPGRFSGRQFSNSRSEMNVSTLELGDSALYLCASSLAPVYQGSYEQYFGPGTRLTVT.

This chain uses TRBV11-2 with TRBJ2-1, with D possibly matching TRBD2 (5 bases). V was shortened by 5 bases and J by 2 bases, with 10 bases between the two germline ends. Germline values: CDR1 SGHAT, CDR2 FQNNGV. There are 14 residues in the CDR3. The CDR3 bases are TGTGCCAGCAGCCCGCCGGGGACCTACAATGAGCAGTTCTTC. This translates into CASSPPGTYNEQFF. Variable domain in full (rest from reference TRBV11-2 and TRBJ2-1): EAGVAQSPRYKIIEKRQSVAFWCNPISGHATLYWYQQILGQGPKLLIQFQNNGVVDDSQLPKDRFSAERLKGVDSTLKIQPAKLEDSAVYLCASSPPGTYNEQFFGPGTRLTVL.

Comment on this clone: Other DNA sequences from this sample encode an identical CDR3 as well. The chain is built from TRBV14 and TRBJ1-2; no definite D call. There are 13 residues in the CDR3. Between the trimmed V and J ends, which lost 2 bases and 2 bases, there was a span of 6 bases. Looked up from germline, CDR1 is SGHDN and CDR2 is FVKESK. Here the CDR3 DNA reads TGTGCCAGCAGCCAAACGGGGAACTATGGCTACACCTTC. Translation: CASSQTGNYGYTF.

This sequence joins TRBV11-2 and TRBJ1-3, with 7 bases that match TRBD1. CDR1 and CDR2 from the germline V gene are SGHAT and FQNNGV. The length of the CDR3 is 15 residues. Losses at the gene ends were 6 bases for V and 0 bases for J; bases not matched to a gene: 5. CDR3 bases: TGTGCCAGCAGAGAGACAGGGACCTCTGGAAACACCATATATTTT. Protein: CASRETGTSGNTIYF.

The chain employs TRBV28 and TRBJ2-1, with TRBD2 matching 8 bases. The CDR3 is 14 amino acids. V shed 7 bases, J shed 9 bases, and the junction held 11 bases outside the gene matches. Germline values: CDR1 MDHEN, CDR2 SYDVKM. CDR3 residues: CASKYSGTSSEQFF. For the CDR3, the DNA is TGTGCCAGCAAATACTCCGGGACTAGTAGTGAGCAGTTCTTC.

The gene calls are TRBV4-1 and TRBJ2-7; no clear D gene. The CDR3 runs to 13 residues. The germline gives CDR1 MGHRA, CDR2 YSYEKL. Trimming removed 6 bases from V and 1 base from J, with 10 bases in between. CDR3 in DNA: TGCGCCAGCAGTTCCCCCACGTCCTACGAGCAGTACTTC. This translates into CASSSPTSYEQYF.

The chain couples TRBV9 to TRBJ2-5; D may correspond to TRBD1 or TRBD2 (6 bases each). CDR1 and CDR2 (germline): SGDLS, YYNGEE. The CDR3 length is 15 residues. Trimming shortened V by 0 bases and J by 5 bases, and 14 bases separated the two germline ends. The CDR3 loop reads CASSVGGAVWETQYF. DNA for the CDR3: TGTGCCAGCAGCGTAGGGGGGGCGGTATGGGAGACCCAGTACTTC.

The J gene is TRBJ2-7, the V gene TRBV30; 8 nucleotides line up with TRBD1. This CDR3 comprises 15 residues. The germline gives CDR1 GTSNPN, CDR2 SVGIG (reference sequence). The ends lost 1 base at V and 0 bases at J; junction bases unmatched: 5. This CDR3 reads CAWSGEQGGSYEQYF. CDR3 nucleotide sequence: TGTGCCTGGAGTGGGGAACAGGGGGGCTCCTACGAGCAGTACTTC.

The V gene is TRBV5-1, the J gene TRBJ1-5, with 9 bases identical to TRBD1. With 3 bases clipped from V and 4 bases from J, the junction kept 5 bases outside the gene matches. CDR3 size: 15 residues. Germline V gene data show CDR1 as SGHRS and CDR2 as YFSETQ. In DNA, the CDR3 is TGCGCCAGCAGCTCAACAGGGGGCTTTAATCAGCCCCAGCATTTT. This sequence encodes CASSSTGGFNQPQHF.

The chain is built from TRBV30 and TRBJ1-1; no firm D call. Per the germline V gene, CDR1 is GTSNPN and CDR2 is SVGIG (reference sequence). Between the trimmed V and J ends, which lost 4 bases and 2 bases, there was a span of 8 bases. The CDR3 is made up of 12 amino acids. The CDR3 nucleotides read TGTGCCTGGAATGTGGTAAACACTGAAGCTTTCTTT. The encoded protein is CAWNVVNTEAFF.

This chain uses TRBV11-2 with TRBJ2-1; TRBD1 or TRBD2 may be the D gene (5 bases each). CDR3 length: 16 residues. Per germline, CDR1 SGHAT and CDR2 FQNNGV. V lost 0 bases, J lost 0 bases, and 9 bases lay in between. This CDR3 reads CASSLEIGGSYNEQFF. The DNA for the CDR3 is TGTGCCAGCAGCTTAGAAATTGGGGGCTCCTACAATGAGCAGTTCTTC.

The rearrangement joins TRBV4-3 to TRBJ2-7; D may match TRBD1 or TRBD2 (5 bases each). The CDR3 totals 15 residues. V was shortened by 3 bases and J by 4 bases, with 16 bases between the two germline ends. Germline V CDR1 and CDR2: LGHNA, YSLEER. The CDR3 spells CASSQSPGAGYEQYF. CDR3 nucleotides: TGCGCCAGCAGCCAGTCCCCCGGGGCTGGGTACGAGCAGTACTTC.

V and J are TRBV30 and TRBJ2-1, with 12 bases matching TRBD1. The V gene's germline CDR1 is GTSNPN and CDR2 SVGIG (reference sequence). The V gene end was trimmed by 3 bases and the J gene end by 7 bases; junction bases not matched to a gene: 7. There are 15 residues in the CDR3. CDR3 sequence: CAWSRGQGAGNEQFF. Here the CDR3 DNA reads TGTGCCTGGAGCCGGGGACAGGGGGCGGGAAATGAGCAGTTCTTC.

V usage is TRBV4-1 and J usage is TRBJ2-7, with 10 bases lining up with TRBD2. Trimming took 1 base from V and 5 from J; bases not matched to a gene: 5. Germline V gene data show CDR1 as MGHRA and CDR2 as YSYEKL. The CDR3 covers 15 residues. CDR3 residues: CASSQGAGGPNEQYF. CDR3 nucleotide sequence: TGCGCCAGCAGCCAAGGAGCGGGAGGGCCCAACGAGCAGTACTTC.

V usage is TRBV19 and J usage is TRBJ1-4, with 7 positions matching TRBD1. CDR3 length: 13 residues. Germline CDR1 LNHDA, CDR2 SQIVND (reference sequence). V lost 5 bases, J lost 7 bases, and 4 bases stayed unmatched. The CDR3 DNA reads TGTGCCAGTAGTCCAGGGGGTGGTGAAAAACTGTTTTTT. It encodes CASSPGGGEKLFF.

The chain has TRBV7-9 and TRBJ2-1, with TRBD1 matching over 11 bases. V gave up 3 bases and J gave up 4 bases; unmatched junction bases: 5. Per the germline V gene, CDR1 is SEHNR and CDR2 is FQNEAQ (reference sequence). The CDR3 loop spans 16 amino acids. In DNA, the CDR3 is TGTGCCAGCAGCTTCCCGGGACAGGGGGGTTACAATGAGCAGTTCTTC. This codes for CASSFPGQGGYNEQFF.

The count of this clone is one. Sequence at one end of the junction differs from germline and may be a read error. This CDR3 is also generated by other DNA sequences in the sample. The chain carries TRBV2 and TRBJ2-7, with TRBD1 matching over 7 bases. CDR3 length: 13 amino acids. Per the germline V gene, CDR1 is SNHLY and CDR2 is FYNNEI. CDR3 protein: CASSEDRAYEQYF. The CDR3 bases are TGTGCCAGCAGCGAAGACAGGGCCTACGAGCAGTACTTC. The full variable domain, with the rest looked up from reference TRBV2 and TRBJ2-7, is EPEVTQTPSHQVTQMGQEVILRCVPISNHLYFYWYRQILGQKVEFLVSFYNNEISEKSEIFDDQFSVERPDGSNFTLKIRSTKLEDSAMYFCASSEDRAYEQYFGPGTRLTVT.

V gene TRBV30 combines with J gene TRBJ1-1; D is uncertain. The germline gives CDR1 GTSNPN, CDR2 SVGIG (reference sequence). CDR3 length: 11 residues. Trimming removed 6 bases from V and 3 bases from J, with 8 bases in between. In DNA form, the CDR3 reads TGTGCCTGCGAGGACTACACTGAAGCTTTCTTT. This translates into CACEDYTEAFF.